The next 26 T cell receptor beta chains were all read from a single sample in a study of T cells in Graves' hyperthyroidism and ophthalmopathy. Amplification yielded TCR beta CDR3 regions, with RNA transcripts as the source. The HTBI primer set served for first-round RT-PCR of the TCR CDR3. TCRdb reprocessed the multiplex PCR reads via MiXCR and lists one record per CDR3 protein. The repertoire holds 600,000 to 700,000 distinct CDR3 sequences, with 45% as singletons. Sequencing was carried out using peripheral blood or thyroid tissue (not recorded which). The receptor source for this set is an adult man with Graves' disease, either hyperthyroidism or ophthalmopathy (not recorded which).

Points on this clonotype: It may be a read error: a sequence one base away is much more abundant. The V and J genes are TRBV7-8 and TRBJ2-7; D is perhaps TRBD2 (5 bases). This CDR3 has 14 residues. CDR1 is SGHVS, CDR2 FQNEAQ, per germline. In nucleotides, the CDR3 is TGTGCCATCAGCTCCTCTGGAGGCGCCTACGAGCAGTACTTC. It is translated as CAISSSGGAYEQYF.

The chain recombines TRBV19 with TRBJ1-5; D remains unclear. The V end was cut by 4 bases, the J end by 3 bases, with 13 bases between. This CDR3 spans 15 amino acids. The germline V gene has CDR1 LNHDA and CDR2 SQIVND (reference sequence). The CDR3 sequence is CASSTYSNVNQPQHF. Here the CDR3 DNA reads TGTGCCAGTAGTACATACAGCAACGTCAATCAGCCCCAGCATTTT.

A single count supports this clonotype. One junction end disagrees with the germline gene, perhaps due to a read error. The chain recombines TRBV7-9 with TRBJ1-6; 7 nucleotides line up with TRBD1. The CDR3 has 16 amino acids. In germline, CDR1 is SEHNR, CDR2 FQNEAQ (reference sequence). The CDR3 reads CASSFASGTENSPLHF. The CDR3 DNA reads as TGCGCCAGCAGCTTTGCATCCGGGACAGAAAATTCACCCCTCCACTTT.

Comments on this clonotype: A clone one base away is much larger, so this may be a read error. The rearrangement joins TRBV29-1 to TRBJ2-2; tentatively, D is TRBD2 (5 bases). V gave up 2 bases and J gave up 5 bases, with 12 bases separating them. The CDR3 contains 14 residues. CDR1 and CDR2 (germline): SQVTM, ANQGSEA. CDR3 loop: CSVERRRRTGELFF. For the CDR3, the DNA is TGCAGCGTTGAACGGAGGAGGAGGACCGGGGAGCTGTTTTTT.

This chain links TRBV29-1 with TRBJ1-3; TRBD1 matches 9 bases. There are 14 residues in the CDR3. J lost 4 bases, V lost 5 bases, and 6 bases had no gene match. Looked up from germline, CDR1 is SQVTM and CDR2 is ANQGSEA. The CDR3 here is CSVSGTGYGNTIYF. The CDR3 nucleotides read TGCAGCGTTTCCGGGACAGGGTACGGAAACACCATATATTTT. The complete variable domain, with remaining parts taken from reference TRBV29-1 and TRBJ1-3, reads SAVISQKPSRDICQRGTSLTIQCQVDSQVTMMFWYRQQPGQSLTLIATANQGSEATYESGFVIDKFPISRPNLTFSTLTVSNMSPEDSSIYLCSVSGTGYGNTIYFGEGSWLTVV.

This clonotype was recorded many times. The J gene is TRBJ1-2, the V gene TRBV7-9, with D unclear. The CDR3 sequence is 11 residues long. The germline CDR1 and CDR2 sequences are SEHNR and FQNEAQ (reference sequence). The V gene lost 1 base and the J gene lost 7 bases, with 4 bases spanning the gap. CDR3 in amino acids: CASSLDAGYTF. The DNA of the CDR3 is TGTGCCAGCAGCTTAGACGCTGGCTACACCTTC. Complete variable domain (other parts from reference TRBV7-9 and TRBJ1-2): DTGVSQNPRHKITKRGQNVTFRCDPISEHNRLYWYRQTLGQGPEFLTYFQNEAQLEKSRLLSDRFSAERPKGSFSTLEIQRTEQGDSAMYLCASSLDAGYTFGSGTRLTVV.

This clonotype was detected a few times. This chain joins TRBV19 and TRBJ2-7; D not certain. CDR1 and CDR2 (germline): LNHDA, SQIVND (reference sequence). The CDR3 totals 17 residues. Trimming took 5 bases from V and 4 from J, leaving 24 bases between them. The CDR3 here is CASSPLHLLDNGYEQYF. The CDR3 DNA reads as TGTGCCAGTAGTCCCCTACACCTTCTTGACAACGGGTACGAGCAGTACTTC.

The chain couples TRBV5-4 to TRBJ1-4, with TRBD1 matching over 8 bases. This CDR3 spans 18 amino acids. V lost 4 bases to trimming and J lost 3 bases; unmatched junction nucleotides: 14. Germline V lookup: CDR1 SGHNT, CDR2 YYREEE (reference sequence). DNA of the CDR3: TGTGCCAGCAGCACCCCAGGGGGCAGCCGGGCGGCTAATGAAAAACTGTTTTTT. Its translation is CASSTPGGSRAANEKLFF. Variable domain in full (rest from reference TRBV5-4 and TRBJ1-4): ETGVTQSPTHLIKTRGQQVTLRCSSQSGHNTVSWYQQALGQGPQFIFQYYREEENGRGNFPPRFSGLQFPNYSSELNVNALELDDSALYLCASSTPGGSRAANEKLFFGSGTQLSVL.

This clonotype came up once. The V call is TRBV29-1, the J call TRBJ2-5; a weak D match, TRBD1 (6 bases). CDR3 length: 15 residues. The V end was cut by 7 bases, the J end by 5 bases, with 23 bases between. CDR1 SQVTM and CDR2 ANQGSEA come from the germline V gene. CDR3 nucleotide sequence: TGCAGCGGTGCCTTGGGGCATGGCCAGGGGGAGACCCAGTACTTC. This encodes CSGALGHGQGETQYF.

The rearrangement links TRBV12-5 to TRBJ1-5, with 10 positions matching TRBD1. Unmatched junction bases numbered 13, after V lost 6 bases and J lost 8 bases. This CDR3 comprises 16 residues. CDR1 is LGHNT and CDR2 is FRNRAP in the germline V gene. CDR3 sequence (DNA): TGTGCTAGTGGACCACGGACAGGGGGGGGGTCGGAGCCCCAGCATTTT. It codes for CASGPRTGGGSEPQHF.

The chain recombines TRBV7-2 with TRBJ2-7; TRBD2 agrees at 9 bases. The junction had 6 bases not matched to a gene; V was cut back by 3 bases and J by 0 bases. Germline V gene lookup returns CDR1 SGHTA and CDR2 FQGNSA. This CDR3 contains 16 residues. CDR3 sequence: CASSLGGRDSSYEQYF. The CDR3 DNA reads as TGTGCCAGCAGCTTGGGCGGGAGGGACAGCTCCTACGAGCAGTACTTC.

This clonotype has a handful of counts. The chain employs TRBV11-2 and TRBJ1-1, with D possibly being TRBD1 (6 bases). Deletions cut 8 bases from V and 8 bases from J, with 21 bases between. Germline V CDR1 and CDR2: SGHAT, FQNNGV. This CDR3 has 14 amino acids. CDR3 amino acids: CASGEDRIKPEAFF. CDR3 DNA sequence: TGTGCCAGCGGGGAGGACAGAATCAAACCGGAAGCTTTCTTT.

J is TRBJ2-7 and V is TRBV5-1; 7 nucleotides match TRBD2. CDR1 and CDR2 (germline): SGHRS, YFSETQ. The CDR3 consists of 16 residues. Trimming at V came to 4 bases and at J to 2 bases, leaving 12 bases not matched to a gene. The CDR3 nucleotides are TGCGCCAGCAGCCCCGATGCGGGGGATATCACCTACGAGCAGTACTTC. It is translated as CASSPDAGDITYEQYF.

This clonotype was recorded a few times. This chain connects TRBV7-8 to TRBJ1-2; D call uncertain. CDR1 and CDR2 (germline): SGHVS, FQNEAQ. This CDR3 is built from 14 residues. V was trimmed by 1 base and J by 2 bases, leaving 8 bases between them. The CDR3 reads CASSLGRRNYGYTF. The DNA for the CDR3 is TGTGCCAGCAGCTTAGGTCGCCGAAACTATGGCTACACCTTC.

Only a few counts were recorded for this clonotype. The chain combines TRBV20-1 with TRBJ2-7; 7 bases are a match to TRBD1. With 3 bases clipped from V and 2 bases from J, the junction kept 10 bases outside the gene matches. The germline CDR1 and CDR2 sequences are DFQATT and SNEGSKA (reference sequence). The CDR3 sequence is 15 residues long. The CDR3 here is CSARYPGQSPYEQYF. The CDR3 DNA reads as TGCAGTGCTAGGTATCCGGGACAGTCCCCCTACGAGCAGTACTTC.

The J gene is TRBJ1-6, the V gene TRBV7-3; TRBD1 agrees at 9 bases. With V trimmed by 5 bases and J by 10 bases, 18 bases remained unmatched. The CDR3 has 18 residues. The V gene's germline CDR1 is SGHTA and CDR2 FQGTGA. The CDR3 spells CASSETGDLQGAGSPLHF. In DNA, the CDR3 is TGTGCCAGCAGCGAGACAGGCGACCTACAGGGGGCTGGATCACCCCTCCACTTT. The variable domain in full, with the rest retrieved from reference TRBV7-3 and TRBJ1-6, is GAGVSQTPSNKVTEKGKYVELRCDPISGHTALYWYRQSLGQGPEFLIYFQGTGAADDSGLPNDRFFAVRPEGSVSTLKIQRTERGDSAVYLCASSETGDLQGAGSPLHFGNGTRLTVT.

J is TRBJ1-1 and V is TRBV5-1, with unresolved D. The CDR3 contains 17 residues. Germline CDR1 reads SGHRS; CDR2 reads YFSETQ. The V end lost 1 base, the J end lost 5 bases, and 21 bases lay between the germline ends. This chain's CDR3 is CASSLNTALQGSTEAFF. For the CDR3, the DNA is TGCGCCAGCAGCTTGAACACCGCACTCCAAGGGTCAACTGAAGCTTTCTTT.

This clonotype was counted ten times or more. This rearrangement joins TRBV20-1 to TRBJ1-2; D perhaps matches TRBD1 (6 bases). The germline CDR1 and CDR2 sequences are DFQATT and SNEGSKA (reference sequence). V lost 0 bases and J 5 bases, leaving 13 bases between the germline ends. The CDR3 runs 14 residues. The CDR3 DNA reads TGCAGTGCTAGAGATCAAGGACAGCATTATGGCTACACCTTC. Its protein is CSARDQGQHYGYTF.

The chain has TRBV9 and TRBJ1-1, with D possibly TRBD1 on 5 matching bases. Trimming shortened V by 0 bases and J by 4 bases, and 16 bases separated the two germline ends. This CDR3 is 16 amino acids long. Germline V CDR1 and CDR2: SGDLS, YYNGEE. CDR3: CASSVVRSEGSTEAFF. Here the CDR3 DNA reads TGTGCCAGCAGCGTAGTAAGGTCGGAGGGGAGCACTGAAGCTTTCTTT.

This chain connects TRBV20-1 to TRBJ1-2; TRBD1 might be the D (5 bases). The V and J ends lost 8 bases and 6 bases respectively, with 16 bases between them. CDR3 length equals 12 residues. From germline, CDR1 is DFQATT and CDR2 SNEGSKA (reference sequence). The CDR3: CSFRGGGDGYTF. In DNA form, the CDR3 reads TGCAGTTTTAGGGGCGGAGGGGATGGCTACACCTTC.

This clonotype was recorded at least ten times. The chain uses TRBV5-1 and TRBJ1-6; 8 bases fit TRBD1. Germline CDR1 is SGHRS and CDR2 is YFSETQ. The CDR3 extends over 14 amino acids. Unmatched junction bases numbered 2, after V lost 4 bases and J lost 5 bases. The CDR3 nucleotides are TGCGCCAGCAGCCTGACAGGGGATAATTCACCCCTCCACTTT. Translation: CASSLTGDNSPLHF.

This clonotype was seen repeatedly, ten times or more. V is TRBV24-1 and J is TRBJ1-5, with 9 nucleotides matching TRBD1. Germline CDR1 is KGHDR and CDR2 is SFDVKD. Unmatched junction bases numbered 3, after V lost 3 bases and J lost 4 bases. The CDR3 runs to 15 residues. The CDR3 coding sequence is TGTGCCACCAGTGATGCGACAGGGGGTAATCAGCCCCAGCATTTT. Its translation: CATSDATGGNQPQHF.

This clonotype was seen at least ten times. The chain is built from TRBV7-2 and TRBJ1-4, with D possibly TRBD1 on 6 matching bases. V lost 1 base and J 7 bases, leaving 13 bases between the germline ends. The CDR3 spans 15 residues. CDR1 SGHTA and CDR2 FQGNSA come from the germline V gene. CDR3 nucleotides: TGTGCCAGCAGCTTAGTGGTCCAGGGGCTTGAAAAACTGTTTTTT. Protein sequence: CASSLVVQGLEKLFF.

This clonotype was counted between two and nine times. The chain uses TRBV12-3 or TRBV12-4 and TRBJ2-7, with a weak D call TRBD1 (5 bases). The CDR3 contains 15 residues. V was shortened by 3 bases and J by 6 bases, with 18 bases between the two germline ends. This CDR3 reads CASSLMVGRVGEQYF. The CDR3 DNA is TGTGCCAGCAGTTTGATGGTGGGCAGGGTCGGCGAGCAGTACTTC.

This clonotype was picked up a small number of times. This chain connects TRBV20-1 to TRBJ2-5, with TRBD1 matching 9 bases. J was trimmed by 7 bases and V by 0 bases; bases with no gene match: 9. Germline CDR1 is DFQATT and CDR2 is SNEGSKA (reference sequence). This CDR3 has 15 amino acids. CDR3 nucleotide sequence: TGCAGTGCTAGAGATCCTCGACAGGGGGGGGCGACCCAGTACTTC. Protein: CSARDPRQGGATQYF.

This chain uses TRBV7-9 with TRBJ1-1; the D is unclear. Germline V gene data show CDR1 as SEHNR and CDR2 as FQNEAQ (reference sequence). Trimming left V 3 bases short and J 11 bases short, with 16 bases between. The CDR3 runs 13 residues. CDR3 sequence (DNA): TGTGCCAGCAGCTTCGACCCCCACCCGGCCGCTTTCTTT. Its protein product is CASSFDPHPAAFF. Variable domain in full (rest from reference TRBV7-9 and TRBJ1-1): DTGVSQNPRHKITKRGQNVTFRCDPISEHNRLYWYRQTLGQGPEFLTYFQNEAQLEKSRLLSDRFSAERPKGSFSTLEIQRTEQGDSAMYLCASSFDPHPAAFFGQGTRLTVV.